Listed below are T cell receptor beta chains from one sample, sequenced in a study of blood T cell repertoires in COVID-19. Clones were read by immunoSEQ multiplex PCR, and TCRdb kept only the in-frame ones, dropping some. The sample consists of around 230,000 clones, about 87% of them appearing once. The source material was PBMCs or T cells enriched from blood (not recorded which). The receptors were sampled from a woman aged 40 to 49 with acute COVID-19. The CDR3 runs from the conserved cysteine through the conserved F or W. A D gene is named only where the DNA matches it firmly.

cdr3_aa: CASSVKRGGVGNEQFF; v_call: TRBV10-2; j_call: TRBJ2-1; d_call: TRBD2
cdr3_aa: CASSQVSPGTGAPLHF; v_call: TRBV4-3; j_call: TRBJ1-6; d_call: TRBD1
cdr3_aa: CSVDSEYGYTF; v_call: TRBV29-1; j_call: TRBJ1-2; d_call: .
cdr3_aa: CATESLRGAGQQNTEAFF; v_call: TRBV19; j_call: TRBJ1-1; d_call: TRBD1
cdr3_aa: CASSGQGPYGYTF; v_call: TRBV7-2; j_call: TRBJ1-2; d_call: TRBD1
cdr3_aa: CASSLSGLSYNEQFF; v_call: TRBV5-1; j_call: TRBJ2-1; d_call: .
cdr3_aa: CASRRTGENYGYTF; v_call: TRBV6-5; j_call: TRBJ1-2; d_call: TRBD1
cdr3_aa: CASSEVRRGGREQYF; v_call: TRBV6-1; j_call: TRBJ2-7; d_call: .
cdr3_aa: CASSYLSSGAKNIQYF; v_call: TRBV6-2/TRBV6-3; j_call: TRBJ2-4; d_call: TRBD2
cdr3_aa: CASSLSPGVNTEAFF; v_call: TRBV11-3; j_call: TRBJ1-1; d_call: .
cdr3_aa: CASSVGEGQGNQPQHF; v_call: TRBV9; j_call: TRBJ1-5; d_call: TRBD1
cdr3_aa: CAISVAPGRYGYTF; v_call: TRBV10-3; j_call: TRBJ1-2; d_call: .
cdr3_aa: CASSLDGGSKNIQYF; v_call: TRBV11-3; j_call: TRBJ2-4; d_call: .
cdr3_aa: CASSGSPSTEAFF; v_call: TRBV7-9; j_call: TRBJ1-1; d_call: .
cdr3_aa: CAISAGGQVNEQFF; v_call: TRBV10-3; j_call: TRBJ2-1; d_call: TRBD1
cdr3_aa: CASSSGGVNIQYF; v_call: TRBV6-5; j_call: TRBJ2-4; d_call: TRBD2
cdr3_aa: CASSYRGGSYEQYF; v_call: TRBV5-4; j_call: TRBJ2-7; d_call: .
cdr3_aa: CASSPGGLGAPNGYTF; v_call: TRBV5-1; j_call: TRBJ1-2; d_call: .
cdr3_aa: CASSLIGGWNSPLHF; v_call: TRBV5-6; j_call: TRBJ1-6; d_call: .
cdr3_aa: CASSWGLAGQETQYF; v_call: TRBV5-1; j_call: TRBJ2-5; d_call: TRBD2
cdr3_aa: CASSAGQGIRYGYTF; v_call: TRBV5-1; j_call: TRBJ1-2; d_call: TRBD1
cdr3_aa: CASSYPTGSNQPQHF; v_call: TRBV6-6; j_call: TRBJ1-5; d_call: .
cdr3_aa: CSVTGNEGTEAFF; v_call: TRBV29-1; j_call: TRBJ1-1; d_call: .
cdr3_aa: CASSLVGGTQYF; v_call: TRBV27; j_call: TRBJ2-3; d_call: .